These 2 T cell receptor beta chains were all obtained from the same sample, sequenced in a study of CD8+ T cells in alopecia areata. The sequencing template was cDNA reverse transcribed from extracted RNA. TCRdb's copy holds only in-frame clones and misses some; the assay was immunoSEQ multiplex PCR. The sample includes about 300,000 clones, 58% of them seen just once. The treatment here: oral pan-JAK inhibitor, 5-10 mg twice daily. Sequences were derived from CD4+ T cells sorted from blood, sampled at week 24, from a patient treated with tofacitinib. The receptors originated from a human donor with alopecia areata.

The V gene is TRBV15, the J gene TRBJ2-2; TRBD2 matches at 9 bases. CDR1 and CDR2 from the germline V gene are LNHNV and YYDKDF (reference sequence). Trimming removed 6 bases from V and 2 bases from J; junction bases left unmatched: 4. This CDR3 has 15 amino acids. The CDR3 nucleotides read TGTGCCACCAGGGCGGGGGGGCGTAACACCGGGGAGCTGTTTTTT. Residues: CATRAGGRNTGELFF. Based on the CDR3 plus reference TRBV15 and TRBJ2-2, the full variable domain is DAMVIQNPRYQVTQFGKPVTLSCSQTLNHNVMYWYQQKSSQAPKLLFHYYDKDFNNEADTPDNFQSRRPNTSFCFLDIRSPGLGDTAMYLCATRAGGRNTGELFFGEGSRLTVL.

This sequence joins TRBV29-1 and TRBJ2-5; tentatively, D is TRBD1 (5 bases). The CDR3 length is 13 residues. The V gene's germline CDR1 is SQVTM and CDR2 ANQGSEA. V lost 4 bases and J 4 bases, leaving 13 bases between the germline ends. The CDR3, as DNA: TGCAGCGTTGGTCCATCAGGGTCAGAGACCCAGTACTTC. This gives the protein CSVGPSGSETQYF.